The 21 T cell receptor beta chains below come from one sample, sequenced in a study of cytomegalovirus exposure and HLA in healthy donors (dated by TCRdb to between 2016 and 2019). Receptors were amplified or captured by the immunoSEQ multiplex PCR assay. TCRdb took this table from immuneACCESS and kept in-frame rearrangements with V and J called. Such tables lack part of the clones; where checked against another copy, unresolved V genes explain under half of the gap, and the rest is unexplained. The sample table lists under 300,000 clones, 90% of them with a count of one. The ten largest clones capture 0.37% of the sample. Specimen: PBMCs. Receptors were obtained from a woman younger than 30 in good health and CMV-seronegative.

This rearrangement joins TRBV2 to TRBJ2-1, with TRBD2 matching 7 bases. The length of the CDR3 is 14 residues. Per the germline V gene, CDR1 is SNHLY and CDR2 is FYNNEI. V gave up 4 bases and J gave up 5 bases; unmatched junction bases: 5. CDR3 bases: TGTGCCAGCAGTGTGTCTAGCGGAGACAATGAGCAGTTCTTC. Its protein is CASSVSSGDNEQFF.

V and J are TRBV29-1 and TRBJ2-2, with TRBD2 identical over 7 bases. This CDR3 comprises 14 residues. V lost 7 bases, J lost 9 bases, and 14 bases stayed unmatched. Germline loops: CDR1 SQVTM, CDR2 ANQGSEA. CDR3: CSGGGSPWSRELFF. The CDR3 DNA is TGCAGCGGGGGGGGGTCACCCTGGTCCCGGGAGCTGTTTTTT.

This CDR3 is CASSLYPTGGDNSPLHF. DNA of the CDR3: TGTGCCAGCAGTTTGTATCCGACAGGGGGTGATAATTCACCCCTCCACTTT. This sequence joins TRBV28 and TRBJ1-6, with 9 bases identical to TRBD1. The trim removed 3 bases at V and 5 bases at J, leaving 8 bases unmatched. CDR3 length equals 17 residues. CDR1 is MDHEN and CDR2 is SYDVKM in the germline V gene.

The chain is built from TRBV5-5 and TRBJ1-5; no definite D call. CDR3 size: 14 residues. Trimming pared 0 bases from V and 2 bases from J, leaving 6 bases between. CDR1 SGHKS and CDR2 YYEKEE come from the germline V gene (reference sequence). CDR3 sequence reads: CASSLVAGNQPQHF. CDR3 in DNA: TGTGCCAGCAGCTTGGTGGCGGGCAATCAGCCCCAGCATTTT.

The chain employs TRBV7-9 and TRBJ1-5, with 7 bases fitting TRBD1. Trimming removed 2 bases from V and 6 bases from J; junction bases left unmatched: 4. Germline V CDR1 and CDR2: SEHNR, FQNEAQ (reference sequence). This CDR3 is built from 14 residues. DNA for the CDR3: TGTGCCAGCAGCTTAAGCCAGGGGGGTCAGCCCCAGCATTTT. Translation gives CASSLSQGGQPQHF.

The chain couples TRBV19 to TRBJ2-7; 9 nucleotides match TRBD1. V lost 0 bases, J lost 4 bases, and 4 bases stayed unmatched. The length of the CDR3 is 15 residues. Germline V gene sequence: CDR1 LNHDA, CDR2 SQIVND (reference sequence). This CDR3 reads CASSIETGGGYEQYF. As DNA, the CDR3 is TGTGCCAGTAGTATAGAGACAGGGGGAGGATACGAGCAGTACTTC. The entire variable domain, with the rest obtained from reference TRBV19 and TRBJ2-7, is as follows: DGGITQSPKYLFRKEGQNVTLSCEQNLNHDAMYWYRQDPGQGLRLIYYSQIVNDFQKGDIAEGYSVSREKKESFPLTVTSAQKNPTAFYLCASSIETGGGYEQYFGPGTRLTVT.

CDR3 region: CASSFHTDTQYF. The CDR3 DNA follows: TGTGCCAGCAGCTTTCACACAGATACGCAGTATTTT. V and J are TRBV5-4 and TRBJ2-3; no definite D call. V lost 2 bases to trimming and J lost 2 bases, with 3 bases between them. The CDR3 runs 12 residues. Germline-derived CDR1 and CDR2 are SGHNT and YYREEE (reference sequence).

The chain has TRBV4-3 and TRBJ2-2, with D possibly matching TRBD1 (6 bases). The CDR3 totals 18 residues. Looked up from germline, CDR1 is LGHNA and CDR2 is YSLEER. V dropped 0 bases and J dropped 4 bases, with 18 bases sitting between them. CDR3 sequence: CASSQDMPGDISTGELFF. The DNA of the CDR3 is TGCGCCAGCAGCCAAGATATGCCAGGGGATATCAGCACCGGGGAGCTGTTTTTT.

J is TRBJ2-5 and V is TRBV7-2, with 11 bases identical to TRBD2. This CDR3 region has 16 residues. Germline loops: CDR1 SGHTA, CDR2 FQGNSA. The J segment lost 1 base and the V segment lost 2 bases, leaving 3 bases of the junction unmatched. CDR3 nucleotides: TGTGCCAGCAGCTTAAGACTAGCGGGGATCCAAGAGACCCAGTACTTC. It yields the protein CASSLRLAGIQETQYF.

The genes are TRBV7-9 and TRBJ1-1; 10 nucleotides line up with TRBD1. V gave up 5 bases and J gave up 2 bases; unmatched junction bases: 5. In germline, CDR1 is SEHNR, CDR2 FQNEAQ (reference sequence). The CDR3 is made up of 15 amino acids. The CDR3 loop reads CASSNRDRGNTEAFF. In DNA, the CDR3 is TGTGCCAGCAGCAACCGGGACAGGGGTAACACTGAAGCTTTCTTT.

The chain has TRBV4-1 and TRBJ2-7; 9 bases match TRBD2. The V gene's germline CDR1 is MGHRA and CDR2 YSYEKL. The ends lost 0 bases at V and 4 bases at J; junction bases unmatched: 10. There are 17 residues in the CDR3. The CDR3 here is CASSQDSGRGGRYEQYF. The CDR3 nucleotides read TGCGCCAGCAGCCAAGATTCGGGGCGGGGGGGCAGGTACGAGCAGTACTTC.

This chain's CDR3 is CASSGPDSYGYTF. The CDR3, as DNA: TGTGCCAGCAGTGGTCCGGACAGCTATGGCTACACCTTC. V is TRBV2 and J is TRBJ1-2; tentatively, D is TRBD1 (6 bases). CDR1 and CDR2 from the germline V gene are SNHLY and FYNNEI. The CDR3 consists of 13 residues. The V end was cut by 4 bases, the J end by 4 bases, with 10 bases between.

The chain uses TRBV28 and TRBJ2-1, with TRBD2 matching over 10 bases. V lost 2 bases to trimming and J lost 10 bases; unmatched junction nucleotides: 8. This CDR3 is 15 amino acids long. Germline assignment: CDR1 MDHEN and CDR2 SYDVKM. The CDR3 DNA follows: TGTGCCAGCAGTTTAAGTCTAGCGGGGGCTGCGGAGCAGTTCTTC. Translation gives CASSLSLAGAAEQFF.

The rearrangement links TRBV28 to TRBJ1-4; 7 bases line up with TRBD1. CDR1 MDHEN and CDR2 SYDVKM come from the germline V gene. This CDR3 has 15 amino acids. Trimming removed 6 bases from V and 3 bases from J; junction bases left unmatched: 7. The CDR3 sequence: CASSWGDRANEKLFF. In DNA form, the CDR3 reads TGTGCCAGCAGCTGGGGAGACAGGGCTAATGAAAAACTGTTTTTT.

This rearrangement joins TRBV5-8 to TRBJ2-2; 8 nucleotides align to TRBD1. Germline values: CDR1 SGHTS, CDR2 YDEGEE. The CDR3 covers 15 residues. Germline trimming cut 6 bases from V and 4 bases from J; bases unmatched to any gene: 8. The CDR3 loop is CASNPTGVITGELFF. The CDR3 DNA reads TGTGCCAGCAACCCGACAGGGGTGATCACCGGGGAGCTGTTTTTT.

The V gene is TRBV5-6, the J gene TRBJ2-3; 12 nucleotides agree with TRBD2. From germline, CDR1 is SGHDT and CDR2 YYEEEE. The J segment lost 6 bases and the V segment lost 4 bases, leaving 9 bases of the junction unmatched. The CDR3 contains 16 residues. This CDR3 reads CASSLPLAGGHDTQYF. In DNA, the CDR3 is TGTGCCAGCAGCCTCCCTCTAGCGGGGGGGCACGATACGCAGTATTTT.

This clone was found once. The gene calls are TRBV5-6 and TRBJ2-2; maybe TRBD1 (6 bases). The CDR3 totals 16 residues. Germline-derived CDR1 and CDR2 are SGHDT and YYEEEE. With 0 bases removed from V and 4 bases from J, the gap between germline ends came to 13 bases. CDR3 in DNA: TGTGCCAGCAGCTTGGTACAGGGTATAGGCACCGGGGAGCTGTTTTTT. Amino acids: CASSLVQGIGTGELFF.

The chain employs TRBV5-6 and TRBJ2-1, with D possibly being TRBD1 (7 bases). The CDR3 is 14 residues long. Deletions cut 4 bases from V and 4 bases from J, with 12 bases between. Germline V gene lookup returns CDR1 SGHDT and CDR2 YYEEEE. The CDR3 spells CASSAGQSYNEQFF. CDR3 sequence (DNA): TGTGCCAGCAGCGCGGGACAGAGTTACAATGAGCAGTTCTTC.

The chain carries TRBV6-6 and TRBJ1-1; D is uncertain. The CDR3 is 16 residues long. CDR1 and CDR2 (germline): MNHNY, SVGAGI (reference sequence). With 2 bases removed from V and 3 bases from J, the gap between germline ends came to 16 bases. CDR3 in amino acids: CASSYPGMKEDTEAFF. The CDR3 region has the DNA TGTGCCAGCAGTTACCCCGGGATGAAGGAGGACACTGAAGCTTTCTTT.

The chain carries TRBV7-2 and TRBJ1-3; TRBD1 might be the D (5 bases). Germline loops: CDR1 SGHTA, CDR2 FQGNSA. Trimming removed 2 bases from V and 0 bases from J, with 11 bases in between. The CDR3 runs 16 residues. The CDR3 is CASSLLRTPSGNTIYF. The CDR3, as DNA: TGTGCCAGCAGCTTATTGCGGACACCCTCTGGAAACACCATATATTTT.

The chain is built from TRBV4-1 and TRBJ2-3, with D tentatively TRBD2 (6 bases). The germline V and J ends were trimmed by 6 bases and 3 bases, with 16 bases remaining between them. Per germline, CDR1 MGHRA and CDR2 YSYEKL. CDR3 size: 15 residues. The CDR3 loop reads CASRLPGLGTDTQYF. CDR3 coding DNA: TGCGCCAGCAGACTTCCGGGACTTGGGACAGATACGCAGTATTTT.